The 12 T cell receptor beta chains below were found in one sample sequenced in a study of vaccination and CD4 T cells after COVID-19. Sequencing of cultured CD4+ T cell DNA used the Oncomine TCR Beta short-read assay. Each CDR3 protein gets one entry after TCRdb re-called the PCR reads with MiXCR. The sample lists 10,000 to 13,000 distinct CDR3 sequences, roughly 55% seen once, with approximately 10% in the top ten. Treatment given: 10-day PBMC culture with coronavirus spike peptide pools or control peptides (ViraFEST assay). These receptors' targets are unknown. The sequenced material came from CD4+ T cells from blood, cultured in vitro. The receptors were sampled from a human donor who had recovered from COVID-19.

The gene calls are TRBV28 and TRBJ2-2, with D perhaps TRBD1 (6 bases). Germline V gives CDR1 MDHEN, CDR2 SYDVKM. Trimming removed 6 bases from V and 6 bases from J, with 17 bases in between. The CDR3 is made up of 15 amino acids. The CDR3 here is CASRLGQSFSGELFF. Here the CDR3 DNA reads TGTGCCAGCAGACTTGGACAGTCTTTTTCCGGGGAGCTGTTTTTT.

This clonotype was seen only a few times. The CDR3 reads CASSLVGGDNQPQHF. CDR3 nucleotides: TGTGCCAGCAGCTTAGTCGGGGGCGACAATCAGCCCCAGCATTTT. The chain is built from TRBV7-2 and TRBJ1-5, with TRBD1 as a possible D gene (6 bases). Trimming left V 1 base short and J 3 bases short, with 10 bases between. Germline loops: CDR1 SGHTA, CDR2 FQGNSA. The CDR3 is 15 amino acids.

The chain employs TRBV6-1 and TRBJ2-3, with D unresolved. The CDR3 is 13 residues long. Between the trimmed V and J ends, which lost 5 bases and 0 bases, there was a span of 6 bases. Germline values: CDR1 MNHNS, CDR2 SASEGT. The CDR3 spells CASSTPSTDTQYF. The CDR3 DNA reads as TGTGCCAGCAGTACCCCTAGCACAGATACGCAGTATTTT.

The rearrangement links TRBV20-1 to TRBJ2-1, with D maybe TRBD1 (7 bases). With 6 bases removed from V and 0 bases from J, the gap between germline ends came to 12 bases. Per germline, CDR1 DFQATT and CDR2 SNEGSKA (reference sequence). The length of the CDR3 is 14 residues. The CDR3, as DNA: TGCAGTGCCGCGGGACAGAGCTCCTACAATGAGCAGTTCTTC. This encodes CSAAGQSSYNEQFF.

This clonotype was detected a few times. This sequence joins TRBV25-1 and TRBJ2-2; D might be TRBD1 (5 bases). The CDR3 is 14 amino acids. CDR1 and CDR2 (germline): MGHDK, SYGVNS. V lost 4 bases, J lost 7 bases, and 13 bases lay in between. The CDR3 region is CASSGRVLDGELFF. The CDR3 DNA follows: TGTGCCAGCAGTGGCAGGGTCCTTGACGGGGAGCTGTTTTTT.

In this sample, this clonotype turned up a few times. The rearrangement joins TRBV27 to TRBJ2-7; perhaps D is TRBD1 or TRBD2 (5 bases each). Looked up from germline, CDR1 is MNHEY and CDR2 is SMNVEV (reference sequence). This CDR3 has 15 residues. Trimming left V 3 bases short and J 4 bases short, with 16 bases between. CDR3 region: CASSFMGVPRYEQYF. Here the CDR3 DNA reads TGTGCCAGCAGTTTCATGGGGGTCCCCAGATACGAGCAGTACTTC.

The rearrangement links TRBV5-1 to TRBJ2-3; 15 bases align to TRBD2. The CDR3 consists of 18 residues. J lost 3 bases, V lost 4 bases, and 9 bases had no gene match. Germline V gene data show CDR1 as SGHRS and CDR2 as YFSETQ. The CDR3 spells CASSPAMGLAGGTDTQYF. CDR3 sequence (DNA): TGCGCCAGCAGCCCGGCGATGGGACTAGCGGGAGGTACAGATACGCAGTATTTT.

V is TRBV4-1 and J is TRBJ2-3; D possibly corresponds to TRBD2 (6 bases). The CDR3 is made up of 17 amino acids. Germline CDR1 and CDR2: MGHRA and YSYEKL. The V end was cut by 1 base, the J end by 0 bases, with 14 bases between. In DNA form, the CDR3 reads TGCGCCAGCAGCCAAGGGTTGGCGGGACTTAGCACAGATACGCAGTATTTT. This translates into CASSQGLAGLSTDTQYF.

This clonotype was observed a few times. This sequence joins TRBV7-9 and TRBJ1-4, with D possibly matching TRBD1 (6 bases). The V and J ends lost 5 bases and 0 bases respectively, with 13 bases between them. This CDR3 has 16 amino acids. Looked up from germline, CDR1 is SEHNR and CDR2 is FQNEAQ (reference sequence). CDR3 region: CASSPGQQATNEKLFF. For the CDR3, the DNA is TGTGCCAGCAGCCCCGGACAGCAAGCAACTAATGAAAAACTGTTTTTT.

This sequence joins TRBV19 and TRBJ1-1, with 9 bases matching TRBD1. CDR1 and CDR2 from the germline V gene are LNHDA and SQIVND (reference sequence). V lost 8 bases to trimming and J lost 0 bases; unmatched junction nucleotides: 7. The CDR3 spans 15 residues. The CDR3 nucleotides are TGTGCCAGTTCCTCACAGGGGGCTATGAACACTGAAGCTTTCTTT. Its protein is CASSSQGAMNTEAFF.

The genes are TRBV6-4 and TRBJ2-5; 7 bases agree with TRBD1. Germline CDR1 reads MRHNA; CDR2 reads SNTAGT. Unmatched junction bases numbered 5, after V lost 5 bases and J lost 5 bases. The CDR3 is 13 amino acids. DNA for the CDR3: TGTGCCAGCAGTAGGGGGCCAGGGGAGACCCAGTACTTC. Its protein is CASSRGPGETQYF.

This clonotype was counted a few times. The J gene is TRBJ1-2, the V gene TRBV6-1; 9 positions agree with TRBD1. CDR1 and CDR2 (germline): MNHNS, SASEGT. This CDR3 spans 15 amino acids. The J segment lost 8 bases and the V segment lost 2 bases, leaving 9 bases of the junction unmatched. The CDR3 DNA reads TGTGCCAGCAGTGAAACACAGGGGGCTTTCTGGGGCTACACCTTC. This sequence encodes CASSETQGAFWGYTF.